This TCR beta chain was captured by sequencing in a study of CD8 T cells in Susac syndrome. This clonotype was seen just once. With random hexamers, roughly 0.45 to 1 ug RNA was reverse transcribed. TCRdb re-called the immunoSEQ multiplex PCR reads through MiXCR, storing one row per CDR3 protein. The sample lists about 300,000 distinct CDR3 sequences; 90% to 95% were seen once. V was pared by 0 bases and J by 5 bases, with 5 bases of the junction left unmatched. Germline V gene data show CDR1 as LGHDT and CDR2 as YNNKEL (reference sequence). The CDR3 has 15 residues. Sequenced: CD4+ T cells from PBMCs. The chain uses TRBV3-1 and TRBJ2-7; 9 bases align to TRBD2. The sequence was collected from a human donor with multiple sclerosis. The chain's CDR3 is CASSQDLAGWNEQYF. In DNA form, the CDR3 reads TGTGCCAGCAGCCAAGATCTAGCGGGGTGGAACGAGCAGTACTTC.